The 27 T cell receptor beta chains listed next were all sequenced from one sample in a study of blood T cell repertoires in COVID-19. Sequenced by immunoSEQ multiplex PCR; TCRdb stores in-frame clones only, minus some. Of some 200,000 clones listed, 94% were seen once; the top ten hold about 0.76%. The sample was peripheral blood. Source of these receptors: a man younger than 45 with COVID-19, enrolled during active disease.

The genes are TRBV4-1 and TRBJ1-5, with TRBD1 as a possible D gene (6 bases). With 0 bases removed from V and 0 bases from J, the gap between germline ends came to 18 bases. Germline CDR1 MGHRA, CDR2 YSYEKL. The CDR3 spans 19 residues. The CDR3 DNA follows: TGCGCCAGCAGCCAAGATCCACTGGTGGGGGCCTATAGCAATCAGCCCCAGCATTTT. It specifies CASSQDPLVGAYSNQPQHF.

This chain links TRBV19 with TRBJ1-2; D remains unclear. Germline lookup yields CDR1 LNHDA and CDR2 SQIVND (reference sequence). The CDR3 totals 15 residues. Between the trimmed V and J ends, which lost 6 bases and 1 base, there was a span of 15 bases. The CDR3: CASRSGMSINYGYTF. CDR3 in DNA: TGTGCCAGTAGATCAGGAATGTCAATTAACTATGGCTACACCTTC.

The table lists this clone with a few counts. V usage is TRBV7-9 and J usage is TRBJ1-2; D may be TRBD1 (5 bases). CDR3 length: 13 residues. V was trimmed by 3 bases and J by 8 bases, leaving 13 bases between them. CDR1 and CDR2 from the germline V gene are SEHNR and FQNEAQ (reference sequence). The chain's CDR3 is CASSFGQGNGYTF. The CDR3 nucleotides are TGTGCCAGCAGCTTCGGGCAGGGTAACGGCTACACCTTC.

This clone was seen just once. The chain combines TRBV18 with TRBJ1-2; D possibly corresponds to TRBD1 (6 bases). Trimming cost V 1 base and J 4 bases, with 13 bases left between them. This CDR3 has 15 residues. The germline V gene has CDR1 KGHSH and CDR2 LQKENI. The CDR3 spells CASSPLKGESYGYTF. The CDR3 DNA reads as TGTGCCAGCTCACCACTAAAGGGGGAAAGCTATGGCTACACCTTC. Supplemented by reference TRBV18 and TRBJ1-2, the full variable domain reads NAGVMQNPRHLVRRRGQEARLRCSPMKGHSHVYWYRQLPEEGLKFMVYLQKENIIDESGMPKERFSAEFPKEGPSILRIQQVVRGDSAAYFCASSPLKGESYGYTFGSGTRLTVV.

The genes are TRBV3-1 (or the pseudogene TRBV3-2) and TRBJ2-5; 13 bases agree with TRBD2. The CDR3 spans 17 residues. Germline V CDR1 and CDR2: LGHDT, YNNKEL (reference sequence). The ends lost 3 bases at V and 0 bases at J; junction bases unmatched: 4. CDR3 nucleotide sequence: TGTGCCAGCAGCCAGAGAGGGACTAGCGGGGACCAAGAGACCCAGTACTTC. This encodes CASSQRGTSGDQETQYF.

The V gene is TRBV11-2, the J gene TRBJ1-6, with a tentative D call TRBD1 (6 bases). Germline CDR1 and CDR2: SGHAT and FQNNGV. The CDR3 is made up of 15 amino acids. V was pared by 1 base and J by 5 bases, with 9 bases between. DNA of the CDR3: TGTGCCAGCAGCTTAGCCAGGGGCGATAATTCACCCCTCCACTTT. Translation gives CASSLARGDNSPLHF.

This clone appeared once. The V and J genes are TRBV6-2 or TRBV6-3 and TRBJ1-1; D unresolved. The CDR3 covers 12 residues. CDR1 is MNHEY, CDR2 SVGEGT, per germline. Trimming removed 2 bases at V and 11 bases at J, with 12 bases between. Here the CDR3 reads CASSYPAVDAFF. As DNA, the CDR3 is TGTGCCAGCAGTTACCCGGCGGTTGACGCTTTCTTT.

This clone has only one observation. The genes are TRBV27 and TRBJ2-7; weak D call: TRBD2 (7 bases). The germline V and J ends were trimmed by 6 bases and 2 bases, with 11 bases remaining between them. From germline, CDR1 is MNHEY and CDR2 SMNVEV (reference sequence). The CDR3 contains 13 residues. CDR3 DNA: TGTGCCAGCAGCTGGGAGGGGGCCTACGAGCAGTACTTC. Amino acids: CASSWEGAYEQYF.

V is TRBV5-4 and J is TRBJ1-1, with TRBD1 identical over 9 bases. With V trimmed by 5 bases and J by 8 bases, 7 bases remained unmatched. This CDR3 region has 13 residues. CDR1 SGHNT and CDR2 YYREEE come from the germline V gene (reference sequence). The DNA for the CDR3 is TGTGCCAGCAGTACAGGGGGCGCTTACGAAGCTTTCTTT. Translation gives CASSTGGAYEAFF. The full variable domain, its missing parts supplied by reference TRBV5-4 and TRBJ1-1, is ETGVTQSPTHLIKTRGQQVTLRCSSQSGHNTVSWYQQALGQGPQFIFQYYREEENGRGNFPPRFSGLQFPNYSSELNVNALELDDSALYLCASSTGGAYEAFFGQGTRLTVV.

This sequence joins TRBV7-3 and TRBJ2-2; the D is unclear. Germline V CDR1 and CDR2: SGHTA, FQGTGA. The V end was cut by 5 bases, the J end by 4 bases, with 11 bases between. The CDR3 is 14 residues long. CDR3 nucleotides: TGTGCCAGCAGCCCGTATCTATCCACCGGGGAGCTGTTTTTT. Translation gives CASSPYLSTGELFF.

V usage is TRBV12-3 or TRBV12-4 and J usage is TRBJ1-1; D remains ambiguous. Trimming removed 6 bases from V and 5 bases from J, with 13 bases in between. The length of the CDR3 is 13 residues. CDR3: CASSLTFGTEAFF. As DNA, the CDR3 is TGTGCCAGCAGCCTGACTTTTGGTACTGAAGCTTTCTTT.

In DNA, the CDR3 is TGCGCCAGCAGCTTAGTGACAGGGCCGGTCTCTGAAGCTTTCTTT. Translated, it gives CASSLVTGPVSEAFF. The V call is TRBV5-1, the J call TRBJ1-1, with 7 bases fitting TRBD1. This CDR3 contains 15 residues. Germline V gene sequence: CDR1 SGHRS, CDR2 YFSETQ. V shed 2 bases, J shed 6 bases, and the junction held 10 bases outside the gene matches.

This clone appeared a single time. V and J are TRBV6-6 and TRBJ1-3; D remains unclear. In germline, CDR1 is MNHNY, CDR2 SVGAGI (reference sequence). The germline V and J ends were trimmed by 0 bases and 4 bases, with 10 bases remaining between them. This CDR3 contains 15 residues. The CDR3 sequence is CASSYSGSPGNTIYF. The CDR3, as DNA: TGTGCCAGCAGTTACTCGGGCTCCCCAGGAAACACCATATATTTT.

The J gene is TRBJ1-3, the V gene TRBV6-5; D gene ambiguous. The CDR3 is made up of 14 amino acids. V lost 6 bases and J lost 0, with 9 bases in between. Germline V gives CDR1 MNHEY, CDR2 SVGAGI. Here the CDR3 DNA reads TGTGCCAGCAGAGGCGGAAGCTCTGGAAACACCATATATTTT. Amino acid sequence: CASRGGSSGNTIYF.

The chain couples TRBV2 to TRBJ1-1; D unresolved. V was trimmed by 6 bases and J by 3 bases, leaving 11 bases between them. Germline assignment: CDR1 SNHLY and CDR2 FYNNEI. There are 13 residues in the CDR3. The CDR3 here is CASRPDGDTEAFF. The CDR3 DNA sequence: TGTGCCAGCAGACCCGACGGAGACACTGAAGCTTTCTTT.

This clone was counted a single time. DNA for the CDR3: TGTGCCAGCAGCTATTTCCTGACAGGCGGGGGCGATAATTCACCCCTCCACTTT. It translates to CASSYFLTGGGDNSPLHF. This chain uses TRBV27 with TRBJ1-6, with D perhaps TRBD1 (6 bases). CDR3 length equals 18 residues. Per the germline V gene, CDR1 is MNHEY and CDR2 is SMNVEV (reference sequence). The V end lost 6 bases, the J end lost 5 bases, and 23 bases lay between the germline ends.

V usage is TRBV24-1 and J usage is TRBJ2-1; D may be TRBD2 (7 bases). Germline V gene sequence: CDR1 KGHDR, CDR2 SFDVKD. This CDR3 contains 14 residues. The CDR3 is CDLPPGGGKGEQFF. CDR3 DNA sequence: TGTGATCTGCCCCCGGGGGGCGGAAAAGGTGAGCAGTTCTTC.

J is TRBJ2-1 and V is TRBV5-4, with a tentative D call TRBD2 (5 bases). This CDR3 is 12 amino acids long. CDR1 is SGHNT, CDR2 YYREEE, per germline (reference sequence). V lost 2 bases and J lost 8, with 8 bases in between. The CDR3 protein is CASSFGVHEQFF. Here the CDR3 DNA reads TGTGCCAGCAGCTTCGGGGTCCATGAGCAGTTCTTC.

The chain is built from TRBV12-3 or TRBV12-4 and TRBJ1-2; 8 positions match TRBD1. V lost 6 bases, J lost 6 bases, and 6 bases stayed unmatched. The CDR3 is made up of 13 amino acids. The CDR3 region has the DNA TGTGCCAGCAGAGAGACAGGGGTTGATGGCTACACCTTC. Protein: CASRETGVDGYTF.

The V call is TRBV29-1, the J call TRBJ2-7, with D possibly being TRBD1 (6 bases). Germline V gene data show CDR1 as SQVTM and CDR2 as ANQGSEA. The CDR3 length is 14 residues. The V end lost 2 bases, the J end lost 2 bases, and 13 bases lay between the germline ends. CDR3 coding DNA: TGCAGCGTTGAATTGGACAGTGGGACCTACGAGCAGTACTTC. Protein sequence: CSVELDSGTYEQYF.

The CDR3 protein is CASSPGGGQGYEQYF. The CDR3 DNA follows: TGTGCCAGCAGCCCAGGTGGGGGACAGGGGTACGAGCAGTACTTC. The rearrangement links TRBV11-3 to TRBJ2-7; TRBD1 agrees at 10 bases. Germline CDR1 is SGHNT and CDR2 is YENEEA. The CDR3 spans 15 residues. The ends lost 5 bases at V and 4 bases at J; junction bases unmatched: 8. Filled out from reference TRBV11-3 and TRBJ2-7, the complete variable domain reads EAGVVQSPRYKIIEKKQPVAFWCNPISGHNTLYWYLQNLGQGPELLIRYENEEAVDDSQLPKDRFSAERLKGVDSTLKIQPAELGDSAVYLCASSPGGGQGYEQYFGPGTRLTVT.

The chain has TRBV19 and TRBJ1-2; D is possibly TRBD1 (6 bases). The V end was cut by 6 bases, the J end by 4 bases, with 18 bases between. Germline V gene lookup returns CDR1 LNHDA and CDR2 SQIVND (reference sequence). The CDR3 sequence is 15 residues long. The CDR3 region is CASRPRTEIIYGYTF. As DNA, the CDR3 is TGTGCCAGTAGACCCCGGACAGAGATTATCTATGGCTACACCTTC.

The chain recombines TRBV19 with TRBJ1-3; a possible D gene is TRBD1 (5 bases). Germline values: CDR1 LNHDA, CDR2 SQIVND (reference sequence). The CDR3 has 15 residues. The ends were cut back, 5 bases at V and 0 bases at J, with 11 bases in the middle. This CDR3 is CASSQTDSSGNTIYF. The CDR3 DNA is TGTGCCAGTAGTCAAACCGACAGCTCTGGAAACACCATATATTTT.

This chain uses TRBV4-2 with TRBJ2-3, with 8 nucleotides matching TRBD2. In germline, CDR1 is LGHNA, CDR2 YNFKEQ. V lost 4 bases to trimming and J lost 2 bases; unmatched junction nucleotides: 14. The CDR3 loop spans 18 amino acids. CDR3 nucleotide sequence: TGTGCCAGCAGCCGAGGAGAGCAGGGCGGGGGGACCACAGATACGCAGTATTTT. Translating it yields CASSRGEQGGGTTDTQYF.

This sequence joins TRBV4-1 and TRBJ1-5, with D possibly matching TRBD1 (5 bases). Germline loops: CDR1 MGHRA, CDR2 YSYEKL. With 1 base removed from V and 4 bases from J, the gap between germline ends came to 14 bases. The CDR3 spans 16 residues. CDR3 loop: CASSQGTGLGNQPQHF. DNA for the CDR3: TGCGCCAGCAGCCAAGGAACAGGTCTTGGGAATCAGCCCCAGCATTTT.

V and J are TRBV7-2 and TRBJ1-5; D may be TRBD1 (5 bases). This CDR3 contains 12 residues. CDR1 SGHTA and CDR2 FQGNSA come from the germline V gene. Trimming shortened V by 3 bases and J by 5 bases, and 5 bases separated the two germline ends. The CDR3: CASSFRDQPQHF. The CDR3 DNA is TGTGCCAGCAGCTTCAGGGATCAGCCCCAGCATTTT. Using reference TRBV7-2 and TRBJ1-5 for the parts outside the CDR3, the full variable domain is GAGVSQSPSNKVTEKGKDVELRCDPISGHTALYWYRQSLGQGLEFLIYFQGNSAPDKSGLPSDRFSAERTGGSVSTLTIQRTQQEDSAVYLCASSFRDQPQHFGDGTRLSIL.

V usage is TRBV20-1 and J usage is TRBJ2-3; D perhaps matches TRBD2 (6 bases). The V end lost 3 bases, the J end lost 3 bases, and 10 bases lay between the germline ends. The CDR3 length is 13 residues. CDR1 and CDR2 (germline): DFQATT, SNEGSKA (reference sequence). CDR3 loop: CSASRGRTDTQYF. The CDR3 DNA is TGCAGTGCTAGTCGGGGGAGAACAGATACGCAGTATTTT.